This T cell receptor (beta chain) emerged from a study of cytomegalovirus exposure and HLA in healthy donors. Per germline, CDR1 WNHNN and CDR2 SYGVQD (reference sequence). Trimming shortened V by 2 bases and J by 11 bases, and 11 bases separated the two germline ends. CDR3 length equals 12 residues. PCR was performed using 60 Vbeta and 13 Jbeta primers. Original processing notes: Some 10 million shared chains were among the approximately 87 million unique TCR beta chains that a later analysis counted. TCRdb's copy holds only in-frame clones and misses some; the assay was immunoSEQ multiplex PCR. That table supplies the V and J calls and clone size; D and trimming were determined from the DNA. This sample carries some 110,000 clones, less than 80% of them seen once, and the ten largest clones take roughly 2%. While unrecorded immune exposures were likely, the donors were nominally healthy when sampled.

This sequence was found in a woman aged 25 to 39 in good health and CMV-seronegative. V and J are TRBV10-1 and TRBJ2-3; weak D call: TRBD1 (6 bases). Sequenced material: PBMCs. The CDR3 region is CASSEGQLGQYF. In nucleotides, the CDR3 is TGCGCCAGCAGTGAGGGACAGTTGGGGCAGTATTTT.